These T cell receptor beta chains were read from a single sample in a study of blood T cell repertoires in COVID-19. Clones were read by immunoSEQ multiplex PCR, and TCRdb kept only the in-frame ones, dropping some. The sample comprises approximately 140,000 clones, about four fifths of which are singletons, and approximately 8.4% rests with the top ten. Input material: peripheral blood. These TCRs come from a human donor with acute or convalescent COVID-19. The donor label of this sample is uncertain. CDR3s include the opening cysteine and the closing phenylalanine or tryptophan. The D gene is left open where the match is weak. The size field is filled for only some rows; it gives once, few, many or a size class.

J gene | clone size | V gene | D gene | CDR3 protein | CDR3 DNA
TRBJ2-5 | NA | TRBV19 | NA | CASKMSGVVGTQETQYF | TGTGCCAGTAAGATGTCAGGGGTAGTGGGAACCCAAGAGACCCAGTACTTC
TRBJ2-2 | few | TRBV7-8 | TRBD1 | CASSLGRTGLYTGELFF | TGTGCCAGCAGCTTAGGCCGGACAGGACTGTACACCGGGGAGCTGTTTTTT
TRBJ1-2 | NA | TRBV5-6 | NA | CASSPTMGRGGYTF | TGTGCCAGCAGCCCGACAATGGGTAGGGGTGGCTACACCTTC
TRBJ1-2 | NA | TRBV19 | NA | CASSIDGGRGYGYTF | TGTGCCAGTAGTATCGATGGGGGCCGCGGCTATGGCTACACCTTC
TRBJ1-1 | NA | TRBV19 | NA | CASSRTPMNTEAFF | TGTGCCAGTAGTAGGACACCCATGAACACTGAAGCTTTCTTT
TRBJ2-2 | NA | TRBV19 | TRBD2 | CASSTIGGLAVTGELFF | TGTGCCAGTAGTACCATCGGGGGACTAGCGGTCACCGGGGAGCTGTTTTTT
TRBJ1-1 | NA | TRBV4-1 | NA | CASSQDGGGRITEAFF | TGCGCCAGCAGCCAAGATGGCGGGGGGAGAATCACTGAAGCTTTCTTT
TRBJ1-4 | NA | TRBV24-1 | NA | CATSDFSGKLFF | TGTGCCACCAGTGATTTCAGTGGAAAACTGTTTTTT
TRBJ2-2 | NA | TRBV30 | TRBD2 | CAWSVAGGQAGELFF | TGTGCCTGGAGTGTTGCGGGGGGGCAAGCCGGGGAGCTGTTTTTT
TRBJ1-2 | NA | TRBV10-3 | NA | CAITGTQGGYTF | TGTGCCATCACGGGGACACAGGGAGGCTACACCTTC
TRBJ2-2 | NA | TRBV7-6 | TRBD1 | CASSFPPGQANTGELFF | TGTGCCAGCAGCTTTCCACCCGGACAGGCGAACACCGGGGAGCTGTTTTTT
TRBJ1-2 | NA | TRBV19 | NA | CASSLGSPNYGYTF | TGTGCCAGTAGTTTGGGCAGTCCTAACTATGGCTACACCTTC
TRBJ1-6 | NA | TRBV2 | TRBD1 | CASSGGQGAGNSPLHF | TGTGCCAGCAGTGGAGGACAGGGGGCAGGTAATTCACCCCTCCACTTT
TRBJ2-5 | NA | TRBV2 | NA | CASSEALGGKLETQYF | TGTGCCAGCAGTGAAGCCCTAGGAGGAAAGCTGGAGACCCAGTACTTC
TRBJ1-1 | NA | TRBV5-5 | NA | CASSPVTALNTEAFF | TGTGCCAGCAGCCCAGTGACAGCGCTGAACACTGAAGCTTTCTTT
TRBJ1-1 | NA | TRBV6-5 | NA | CASTAVRMNTEAFF | TGTGCCAGCACCGCGGTGAGGATGAACACTGAAGCTTTCTTT
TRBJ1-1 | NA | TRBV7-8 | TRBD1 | CASSSRRGLDTEAFF | TGTGCCAGCAGCTCCCGCAGGGGGTTGGACACTGAAGCTTTCTTT
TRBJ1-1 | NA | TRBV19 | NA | CASTLNTEAFF | TGTGCCAGTACCTTGAACACTGAAGCTTTCTTT
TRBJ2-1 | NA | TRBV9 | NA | CASSSRRQAEYYNEQFF | TGTGCCAGCAGCTCCCGCCGACAGGCGGAGTATTACAATGAGCAGTTCTTC
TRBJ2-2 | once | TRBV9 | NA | CASSPRTGRETGELFF | TGTGCCAGCAGCCCCCGGACAGGGAGGGAAACCGGGGAGCTGTTTTTT
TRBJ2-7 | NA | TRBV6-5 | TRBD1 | CASSYPSGTGSYEQYF | TGTGCCAGCAGTTATCCCTCCGGGACAGGTTCCTACGAGCAGTACTTC
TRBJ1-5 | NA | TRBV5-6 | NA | CASSLAGQPQHF | TGTGCCAGCAGCTTGGCCGGTCAGCCCCAGCATTTT
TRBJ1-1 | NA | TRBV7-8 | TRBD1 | CASSPGTGGAEAFF | TGTGCCAGCAGTCCCGGGACAGGGGGCGCTGAAGCTTTCTTT
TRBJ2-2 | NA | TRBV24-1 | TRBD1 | CATSDTTGASTGELFF | TGTGCCACCAGTGACACTACAGGGGCGAGCACCGGGGAGCTGTTTTTT
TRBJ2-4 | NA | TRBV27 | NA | CASSLLEGNIQYF | TGTGCCAGCAGTTTACTAGAGGGAAACATTCAGTACTTC
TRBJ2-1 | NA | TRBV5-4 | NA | CASSLARSQGSYNEQFF | TGTGCCAGCAGCTTGGCCCGGAGCCAGGGGTCCTACAATGAGCAGTTCTTC
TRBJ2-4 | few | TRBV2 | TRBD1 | CASSDRAANIQYF | TGTGCCAGCAGCGACAGGGCAGCAAACATTCAGTACTTC
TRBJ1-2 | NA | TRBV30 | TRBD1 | CAWSPGGQGYGYTF | TGTGCCTGGAGCCCCGGGGGACAGGGTTATGGCTACACCTTC
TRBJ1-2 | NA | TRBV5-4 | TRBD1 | CASSPTGTNGYTF | TGTGCCAGCAGTCCGACAGGGACAAATGGCTACACCTTC
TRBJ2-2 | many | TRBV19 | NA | CASSGFHTGELFF | TGTGCCAGCTCAGGGTTCCACACCGGGGAGCTGTTTTTT
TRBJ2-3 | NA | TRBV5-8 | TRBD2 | CASSLAPAGGDTQYF | TGTGCCAGCAGCTTGGCCCCAGCGGGGGGCGATACGCAGTATTTT
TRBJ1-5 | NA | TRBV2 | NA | CASSEQDRSNQPQHF | TGTGCCAGCAGTGAACAAGACAGAAGCAATCAGCCCCAGCATTTT
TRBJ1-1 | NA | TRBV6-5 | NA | CASSSRTEAFF | TGTGCCAGCAGTTCCAGAACTGAAGCTTTCTTT
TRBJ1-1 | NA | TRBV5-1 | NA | CASSFSGENTEAFF | TGCGCCAGCAGCTTTAGCGGGGAGAACACTGAAGCTTTCTTT
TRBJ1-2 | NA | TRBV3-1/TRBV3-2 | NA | CASSPGSRGYTF | TGTGCCAGCAGCCCCGGTAGTAGAGGCTACACCTTC
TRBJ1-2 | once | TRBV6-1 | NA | CASSDGGKGYTF | TGTGCCAGCAGTGATGGAGGGAAGGGCTACACCTTC
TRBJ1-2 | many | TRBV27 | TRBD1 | CASSMRDSGAYGYTF | TGTGCCAGCAGTATGCGGGACAGTGGGGCCTATGGCTACACCTTC
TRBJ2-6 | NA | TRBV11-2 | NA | CASSLGSSGANVLTF | TGTGCCAGCAGCTTAGGGAGCTCTGGGGCCAACGTCCTGACTTTC
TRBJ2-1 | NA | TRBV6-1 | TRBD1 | CASSEGTGALSSYNEQFF | TGTGCCAGCAGTGAGGGGACAGGGGCCCTAAGCTCCTACAATGAGCAGTTCTTC
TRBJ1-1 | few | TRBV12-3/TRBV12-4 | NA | CASKLSDTEAFF | TGTGCCAGCAAACTCAGCGACACTGAAGCTTTCTTT